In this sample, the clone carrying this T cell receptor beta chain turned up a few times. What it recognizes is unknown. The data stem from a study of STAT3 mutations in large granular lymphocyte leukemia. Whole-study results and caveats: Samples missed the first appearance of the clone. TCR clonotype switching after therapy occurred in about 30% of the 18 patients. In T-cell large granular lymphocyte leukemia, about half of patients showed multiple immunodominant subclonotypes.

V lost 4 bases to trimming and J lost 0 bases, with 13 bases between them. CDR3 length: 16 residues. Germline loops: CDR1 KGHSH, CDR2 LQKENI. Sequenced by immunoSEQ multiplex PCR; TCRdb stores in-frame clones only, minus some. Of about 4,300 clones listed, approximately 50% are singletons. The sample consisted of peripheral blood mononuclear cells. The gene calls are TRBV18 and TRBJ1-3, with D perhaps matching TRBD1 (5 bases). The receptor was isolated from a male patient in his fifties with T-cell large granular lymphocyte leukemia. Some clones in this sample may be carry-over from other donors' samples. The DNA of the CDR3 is TGTGCCAGCTCACATGGGGGTGCGATCTCTGGAAACACCATATATTTT. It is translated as CASSHGGAISGNTIYF.